This T cell receptor (beta chain) was documented in a study of T cell responses to AZD1222 COVID-19 vaccine. The method was immunoSEQ multiplex PCR; TCRdb's version includes in-frame clones alone and lacks a portion of them. The data hold about 160,000 clones, with around nine tenths observed a single time. Study-wide results and caveats: A mostly white British donor set with more females was recruited, and clonal diversity was possibly underestimated.

For this clone: The antigen remains unidentified.

The V gene's germline CDR1 is LGHNA and CDR2 YSLEER. The CDR3 has 17 residues. V shed 0 bases and J shed 11 bases, with 20 bases lying between them. The TCR sequence derives from an adult who received the AZD1222 COVID-19 vaccine. Sequencing was performed on peripheral blood, taken 28 days after the second AZD1222 dose. The rearrangement joins TRBV4-3 to TRBJ1-6; D is perhaps TRBD1 (5 bases). The CDR3, as DNA: TGCGCCAGCAGCCAAGATCCCCCGGACACCCTAACGACACCCCTCCACTTT. It encodes CASSQDPPDTLTTPLHF.